This TCR beta chain was sequenced in a study of T-cell reconstitution after alpha-beta-depleted transplantation in children. The library targeted TCRbeta and was prepared with unique molecular identifiers. TCRdb itself ran the PCR reads through MiXCR, one entry per CDR3 protein. The data contain around 450,000 distinct CDR3 sequences, approximately 42% of them seen just once; the ten biggest clones take up roughly a quarter. Germline V CDR1 and CDR2: DFQATT, SNEGSKA (reference sequence). The CDR3 runs to 11 residues. Deletions cut 5 bases from V and 4 bases from J, with 6 bases between. Sequenced here: PBMCs, sampled before TCRalphabeta/CD19-depleted stem cell transplant. The rearrangement uses TRBV20-1 and TRBJ2-1; D ambiguous. The clonotype was recovered from a girl aged 2-9 years with aplastic anemia, due to receive a stem cell transplant. CDR3 nucleotides: TGCAGTGCTGAGCCTTACAATGAGCAGTTCTTC. It translates to CSAEPYNEQFF.